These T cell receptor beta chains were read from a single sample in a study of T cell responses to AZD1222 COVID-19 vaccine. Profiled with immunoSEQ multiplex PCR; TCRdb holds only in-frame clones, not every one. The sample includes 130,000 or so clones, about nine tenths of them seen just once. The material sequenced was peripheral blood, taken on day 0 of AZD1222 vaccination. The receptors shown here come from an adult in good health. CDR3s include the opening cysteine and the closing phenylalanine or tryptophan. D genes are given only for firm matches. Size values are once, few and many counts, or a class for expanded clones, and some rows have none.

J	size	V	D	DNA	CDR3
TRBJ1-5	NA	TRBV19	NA	TGTGCCAGTAGTATTGAAGGAAGCTTTAGCAATCAGCCCCAGCATTTT	CASSIEGSFSNQPQHF
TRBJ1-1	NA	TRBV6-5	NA	TGTGCCAGCAGTTACGGGTCGGGATACACTGAAGCTTTCTTT	CASSYGSGYTEAFF
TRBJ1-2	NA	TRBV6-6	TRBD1	TGTGCCAGCAGTTCACAGGGGAACTATGGCTACACCTTC	CASSSQGNYGYTF
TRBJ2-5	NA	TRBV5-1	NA	TGCGCCAGCAGCCCGGAACAGGGCCGGTTACCGATTGGAGAGACCCAGTACTTC	CASSPEQGRLPIGETQYF
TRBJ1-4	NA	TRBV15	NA	TGTGCCACCAGTGGGCCGCCTGATGAAAAACTGTTTTTT	CATSGPPDEKLFF
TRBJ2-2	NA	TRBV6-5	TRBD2	TGTGCCAGCGTCGCGCAGCGGGGCAACACCGGGGAGCTGTTTTTT	CASVAQRGNTGELFF
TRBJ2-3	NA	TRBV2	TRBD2	TGTGCCAGCAGTAAGCGACTAGCGGGGACAGATACGCAGTATTTT	CASSKRLAGTDTQYF
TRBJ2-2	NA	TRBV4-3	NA	TGCGCCAGCAGCCCTGGTTTGAGCACCGGGGAGCTGTTTTTT	CASSPGLSTGELFF
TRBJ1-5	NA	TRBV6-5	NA	TGTGCCAGCAGTCTCCCGGGCCAGCCCCAGCATTTT	CASSLPGQPQHF
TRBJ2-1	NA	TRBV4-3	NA	TGCGCCAGCAGCCAAATCACAGGGAGACCCTACAATGAGCAGTTCTTC	CASSQITGRPYNEQFF
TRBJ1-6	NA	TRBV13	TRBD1	TGTGCCAGCAGCCGAGACAGGGAATCACCCCTCCACTTT	CASSRDRESPLHF
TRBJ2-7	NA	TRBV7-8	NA	TGTGCCAGCAGTTTACGGACGACAGGCGGCTACGAGCAGTACTTC	CASSLRTTGGYEQYF
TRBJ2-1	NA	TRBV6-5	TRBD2	TGTGCCAGCAGTCTAGCGGGGGCCGCAAATGAGCAGTTCTTC	CASSLAGAANEQFF
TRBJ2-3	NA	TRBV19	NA	TGTGCCAGTAGTATTATGGGGGGATTCCCAGATACGCAGTATTTT	CASSIMGGFPDTQYF
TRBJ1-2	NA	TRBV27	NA	TGTGCCAGCAGTTCAAACGGACACTCTAACTATGGCTACACCTTC	CASSSNGHSNYGYTF
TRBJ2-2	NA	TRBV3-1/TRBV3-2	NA	TGTGCCAGCAGCCAAGTGTATGGGAACACCGGGGAGCTGTTTTTT	CASSQVYGNTGELFF
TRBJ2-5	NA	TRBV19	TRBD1	TGTGCCAGTAATCACCGGGACAGGGCCCTAAACTTC	CASNHRDRALNF
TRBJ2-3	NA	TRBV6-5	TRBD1	TGTGCCAGCAGTTACTCGGGACAGGGAGCAGATACGCAGTATTTT	CASSYSGQGADTQYF
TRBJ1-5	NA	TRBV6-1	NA	TGTGCCAGCAGTGAAGAATCTGCGGGCCCCAAAGCCCAGCATTTT	CASSEESAGPKAQHF
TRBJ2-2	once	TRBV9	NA	TGTGCCAGCAGCGTAGAGGGGGGTCTCACCGGGGAGCTGTTTTTT	CASSVEGGLTGELFF
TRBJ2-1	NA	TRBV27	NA	TGTGCCAGCAGTATCCGGGACGGAGACAATGAGCAGTTCTTC	CASSIRDGDNEQFF
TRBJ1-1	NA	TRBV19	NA	TGTGCCAGTAGTATCGGCACAGTCCCTAAAGCTTTCTTT	CASSIGTVPKAFF
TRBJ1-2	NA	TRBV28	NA	TGTGCCAGCAGTTTAGGCCGGGTAGGAGGCTACACCTTC	CASSLGRVGGYTF
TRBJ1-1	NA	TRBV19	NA	TGTGCCAGTAGTATCCGGGGGAACACTGAAGCTTTCTTT	CASSIRGNTEAFF
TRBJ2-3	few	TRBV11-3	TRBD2	TGTGCCAGCAGCTCCCCGGGGGGGGATACGCAGTATTTT	CASSSPGGDTQYF
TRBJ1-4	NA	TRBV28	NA	TGTGCCAGCAGTTTCGGCGGACAGAAAGAAAAACTGTTTTTT	CASSFGGQKEKLFF
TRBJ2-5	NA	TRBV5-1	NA	TGCGCCAGCAGCTTTCAAGAGACCCAGTACTTC	CASSFQETQYF
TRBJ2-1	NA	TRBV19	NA	TGTGCCAGTAGTATGGCTTACAATGAGCAGTTCTTC	CASSMAYNEQFF
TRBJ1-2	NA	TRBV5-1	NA	TGCGCCAGCAGCTTGGCCGGGGACCCCCAACGCTACACCTTC	CASSLAGDPQRYTF
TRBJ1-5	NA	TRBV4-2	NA	TGTGCCAGCAGCCAAGGAGGGAGGGGGGGTGGCAATCAGCCCCAGCATTTT	CASSQGGRGGGNQPQHF
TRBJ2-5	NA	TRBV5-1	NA	TGCGCCAGCAGGGAGGAAAGGTCGATACAAGAGACCCAGTACTTC	CASREERSIQETQYF
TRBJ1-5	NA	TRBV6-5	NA	TGTGCCAGCAGTTCCGCGGACGGTGGACAGCCCCAGCATTTT	CASSSADGGQPQHF
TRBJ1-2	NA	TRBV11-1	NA	TGTGCCAGCAGCTTAGGTGGCATTCGGGGCTACACCTTC	CASSLGGIRGYTF
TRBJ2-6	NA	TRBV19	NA	TGTGCCGTGGGGCCGCAGGGTGGGTTATCTGGGGCCAACGTCCTGACTTTC	CAVGPQGGLSGANVLTF
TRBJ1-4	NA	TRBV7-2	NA	TGTGCCAGCAGCTTATTTCACCGCAGCCCCAATGAAAAACTGTTTTTT	CASSLFHRSPNEKLFF
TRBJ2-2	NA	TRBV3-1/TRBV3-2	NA	TGTGCCAGCAGCGTGAACACCGGGGAGCTGTTTTTT	CASSVNTGELFF
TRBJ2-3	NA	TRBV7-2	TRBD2	TGTGCCAGCAGCCTTCTGGGAGCGGGGGGTGATACGCAGTATTTT	CASSLLGAGGDTQYF
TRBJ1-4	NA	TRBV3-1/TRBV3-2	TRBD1	TGTGCCAGCAGCCAAGTCACAGGGGAGGGGGGTAATGAAAAACTGTTTTTT	CASSQVTGEGGNEKLFF
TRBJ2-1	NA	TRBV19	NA	TGTGCCAGTAGTAAGGCGGGTAGAATACCCTACAATGAGCAGTTCTTC	CASSKAGRIPYNEQFF
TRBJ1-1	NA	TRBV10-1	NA	TGCGCCAGCAGAGCGACACTTAACACTGAAGCTTTCTTT	CASRATLNTEAFF
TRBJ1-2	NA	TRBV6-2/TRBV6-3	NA	TGTGCCAGCAGTTACCCTCCGTCGGCAGGGCGAGCTAACTATGGCTACACCTTC	CASSYPPSAGRANYGYTF
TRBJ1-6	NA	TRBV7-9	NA	TGTGCCAGCAGCCCCTTAGATTCACCCCTCCACTTT	CASSPLDSPLHF
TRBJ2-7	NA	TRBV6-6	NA	TGTGCCAGCAGGGTACTTTCCTGCGAGCAGTACTTC	CASRVLSCEQYF
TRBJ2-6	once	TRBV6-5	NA	TGTGCCAGCAGGCGGGCTGGGGCCAACGTCCTGACTTTC	CASRRAGANVLTF
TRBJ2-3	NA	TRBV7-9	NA	TGTGCCAGCAGCTCCCCGGGCGTGGGGCAGTATTTT	CASSSPGVGQYF
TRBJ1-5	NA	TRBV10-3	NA	TGTGCCACAAGCGGGGGCGCGGATCAGCCCCAGCATTTT	CATSGGADQPQHF
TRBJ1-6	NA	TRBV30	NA	TGTGCCTGGAGTGTTAGGTCCCCGCGGAGCTCCTATAATTCACCCCTCCACTTT	CAWSVRSPRSSYNSPLHF
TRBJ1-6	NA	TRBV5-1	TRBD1	TGCGCCAGCAGTCACGGGACAGGGCCGCTGATTCCGCTTAATTCACCCCTCCACTTT	CASSHGTGPLIPLNSPLHF
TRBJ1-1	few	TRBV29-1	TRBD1	TGCAGCGTCCCATGGACAGGGGCCGTCCCTGAAGCTTTCTTT	CSVPWTGAVPEAFF